One sample yielded the 12 T cell receptor beta chains listed below, sequenced in a study of blood T cell repertoires in COVID-19. Profiling relied on immunoSEQ multiplex PCR, and the TCRdb table lists in-frame clones only, not all of them. The repertoire holds tens of thousands of clones, with about 90% as singletons. Sequenced input: peripheral blood. The receptor set was obtained from a human donor with active COVID-19. The donor label of this sample is uncertain.

This chain uses TRBV19 with TRBJ1-1, with 7 bases aligning to TRBD1. The trim removed 1 base at V and 4 bases at J, leaving 3 bases unmatched. The germline CDR1 and CDR2 sequences are LNHDA and SQIVND (reference sequence). The length of the CDR3 is 14 residues. This chain's CDR3 is CASSIGGGVTEAFF. CDR3 nucleotides: TGTGCCAGTAGTATAGGAGGGGGCGTCACTGAAGCTTTCTTT.

The chain links TRBV9 to TRBJ2-7; 8 bases align to TRBD1. Germline CDR1 and CDR2: SGDLS and YYNGEE. The J segment lost 3 bases and the V segment lost 4 bases, leaving 6 bases of the junction unmatched. The length of the CDR3 is 14 residues. CDR3 sequence (DNA): TGTGCCAGCAGCTCCGGGACAGGTGTCTACGAGCAGTACTTC. Translation: CASSSGTGVYEQYF. Combining the CDR3 with reference TRBV9 and TRBJ2-7 gives the whole variable domain DSGVTQTPKHLITATGQRVTLRCSPRSGDLSVYWYQQSLDQGLQFLIQYYNGEERAKGNILERFSAQQFPDLHSELNLSSLELGDSALYFCASSSGTGVYEQYFGPGTRLTVT.

The chain uses TRBV28 and TRBJ2-1; 11 positions agree with TRBD2. Germline V gene sequence: CDR1 MDHEN, CDR2 SYDVKM. The CDR3 contains 18 residues. V gave up 10 bases and J gave up 2 bases; unmatched junction bases: 16. The CDR3 loop reads CATTPGLAASGPYNEQFF. As DNA, the CDR3 is TGTGCCACTACCCCGGGACTAGCGGCAAGTGGTCCCTACAATGAGCAGTTCTTC.

The chain's CDR3 is CASSFEAHSYEQYF. DNA of the CDR3: TGCGCCAGCAGCTTCGAAGCCCACTCCTACGAGCAGTACTTC. The V and J genes are TRBV5-1 and TRBJ2-7; D is uncertain. Germline CDR1 is SGHRS and CDR2 is YFSETQ. CDR3 size: 14 residues. Trimming stripped 2 bases from V and 0 bases from J, with 9 bases between.

This sequence joins TRBV12-3 or TRBV12-4 and TRBJ1-2, with unresolved D. The V and J ends lost 3 bases and 8 bases respectively, with 13 bases between them. This CDR3 is built from 13 residues. This chain's CDR3 is CASSFDLPGGYTF. The CDR3 DNA follows: TGTGCCAGCAGTTTCGACCTTCCGGGAGGCTACACCTTC.

The V call is TRBV27, the J call TRBJ2-2, with a tentative D call TRBD2 (5 bases). CDR1 is MNHEY and CDR2 is SMNVEV in the germline V gene (reference sequence). The CDR3 is 14 residues long. Trimming removed 3 bases from V and 2 bases from J, with 7 bases in between. CDR3 in DNA: TGTGCCAGCAGTTTCAGCGGTAACACCGGGGAGCTGTTTTTT. The encoded protein is CASSFSGNTGELFF.

The chain is built from TRBV10-3 and TRBJ2-2; 7 bases fit TRBD1. J lost 0 bases, V lost 10 bases, and 5 bases had no gene match. In germline, CDR1 is ENHRY, CDR2 SYGVKD. The CDR3 covers 14 residues. DNA for the CDR3: TGTGCCACCGGACAGGAACCGAACACCGGGGAGCTGTTTTTT. This gives the protein CATGQEPNTGELFF.

The sample holds a few counts of this clone. This rearrangement joins TRBV5-1 to TRBJ2-3; D gene uncertain. This CDR3 comprises 14 residues. CDR1 and CDR2 from the germline V gene are SGHRS and YFSETQ. Deletions cut 0 bases from V and 2 bases from J, with 7 bases between. The CDR3 sequence: CASSLGGHTDTQYF. The CDR3 DNA follows: TGCGCCAGCAGCTTGGGAGGCCACACAGATACGCAGTATTTT.

The chain joins TRBV10-3 to TRBJ2-5; TRBD2 matches 10 bases. The trim removed 9 bases at V and 5 bases at J, leaving 3 bases unmatched. The CDR3 contains 12 residues. Germline CDR1 ENHRY, CDR2 SYGVKD. The CDR3 region has the DNA TGTGCCATAGGACTAGCGGATGAGACCCAGTACTTC. Protein: CAIGLADETQYF.

The chain joins TRBV3-1 (or the pseudogene TRBV3-2) to TRBJ1-6; D may be TRBD1 (5 bases). The CDR3 has 15 residues. V was clipped by 3 bases and J by 10 bases, with 16 bases between them. The germline gives CDR1 LGHDT, CDR2 YNNKEL (reference sequence). CDR3 residues: CASSQPPGGGSPLHF. As DNA, the CDR3 is TGTGCCAGCAGCCAGCCTCCCGGGGGTGGGTCACCCCTCCACTTT.

This clone is a singleton in its sample. This chain connects TRBV7-2 to TRBJ2-5; 7 nucleotides align to TRBD1. V trimming: 5 bases; J trimming: 3 bases; junction bases outside the gene matches: 6. This CDR3 spans 14 amino acids. Germline CDR1 and CDR2: SGHTA and FQGNSA. The DNA for the CDR3 is TGTGCCAGCAGCCCCGGGACAGTTAAAGAGACCCAGTACTTC. It is translated as CASSPGTVKETQYF.

The chain is built from TRBV5-4 and TRBJ2-3; 12 bases line up with TRBD2. The CDR3 is 15 amino acids. Germline assignment: CDR1 SGHNT and CDR2 YYREEE (reference sequence). V was clipped by 4 bases and J by 11 bases; unmatched bases: 11. The CDR3 loop reads CASSASGGVAGEQYF. In DNA, the CDR3 is TGTGCCAGCAGCGCTAGCGGGGGGGTGGCCGGGGAGCAGTATTTT.